This TCR beta chain was identified during a study of CD8 T cells in Susac syndrome. Study-level background: When their blood was taken, patients with Susac syndrome were therapy-naive, taking corticosteroids, or taking intravenous immunoglobulin alone.

Deletions cut 2 bases from V and 1 base from J, with 8 bases between. This CDR3 has 14 amino acids. Germline V CDR1 and CDR2: SGDLS, YYNGEE. When the RNA was reverse transcribed, random hexamers were used with an input of about 0.5 to 1 ug. One entry per CDR3 protein, called by TCRdb with MiXCR from the immunoSEQ multiplex PCR reads. The data contain some 130,000 distinct CDR3 sequences, about 95% of them seen just once; the ten biggest clones take up approximately 0.18%. V and J are TRBV9 and TRBJ2-3; D may match TRBD1 or TRBD2 (5 bases each). The receptor was isolated from a human donor with Susac syndrome. Specimen: CD8+ T cells from PBMCs. CDR3 DNA: TGTGCCAGCAGCGTTCGGGGCGGCACAGATACGCAGTATTTT. Its translation is CASSVRGGTDTQYF. The full variable domain, completed using reference TRBV9 and TRBJ2-3, is DSGVTQTPKHLITATGQRVTLRCSPRSGDLSVYWYQQSLDQGLQFLIQYYNGEERAKGNILERFSAQQFPDLHSELNLSSLELGDSALYFCASSVRGGTDTQYFGPGTRLTVL.